A single sample gave rise to the 2 T cell receptor beta chains below, sequenced in a study of shared clonotypes between healthy human individuals. Method: immunoSEQ multiplex PCR; TCRdb's copy keeps in-frame clones and lacks some. The sample lists 1.4 million or so clones, approximately 98.5% occurring once. Sequencing used naive CD4+ T cells sorted from blood. The subset: CD45RA+ positively selected. All receptors come from a man under 40 in good health.

Comments on this clone: The same CDR3 also results from other DNA sequences found in this sample. This sequence joins TRBV14 and TRBJ2-1; D unclear. The CDR3 is made up of 12 amino acids. V shed 1 base and J shed 7 bases, with 5 bases lying between them. Germline assignment: CDR1 SGHDN and CDR2 FVKESK. The CDR3 region has the DNA TGTGCCAGCAGCCAAGGGAGAAATGAGCAGTTCTTC. It yields the protein CASSQGRNEQFF.

This chain links TRBV11-2 with TRBJ2-7; D assignment may be TRBD1 or TRBD2 (7 bases each). Germline lookup yields CDR1 SGHAT and CDR2 FQNNGV. CDR3 size: 15 residues. V shed 0 bases and J shed 3 bases, with 12 bases lying between them. CDR3 region: CASSLEAGGDYEQYF. The CDR3 coding sequence is TGTGCCAGCAGCTTAGAGGCAGGGGGGGACTACGAGCAGTACTTC.